This T cell receptor (beta chain) was recovered during a study of CD8+ T cells in alopecia areata. Study-level points and caveats: Within the top 100, expanded CD8+ clones significantly decreased with tofacitinib, as did scalp clonality.

This clone was observed a few times. Its matching antigen is unknown. The treatment: oral pan-JAK inhibitor, 5-10 mg twice daily. Extracted RNA was reverse transcribed, and the resulting cDNA served as sequencing template. Assay: immunoSEQ multiplex PCR; the TCRdb copy retains only in-frame clones and omits some. This table holds about 150,000 clones, about 56% found once. The length of the CDR3 is 15 residues. V was cut by 2 bases and J by 0 bases, with 10 bases left in between. In germline, CDR1 is SGDLS, CDR2 YYNGEE. The sample in question was CD8+ T cells sorted from blood, obtained at week 4, from a patient treated with tofacitinib. The TCR sequence derives from a human donor with alopecia areata. The V call is TRBV9, the J call TRBJ2-3; D not certain. The CDR3: CASSVLLASTDTQYF. The DNA of the CDR3 is TGTGCCAGCAGCGTTCTCTTGGCTAGCACAGATACGCAGTATTTT.